This record covers a single TCR beta chain. No cognate antigen has been identified for it. Per-nucleotide qualities are absent, and no much larger clonotype sits a single base away. This entry is derived from a study of blood T cell repertoires in COVID-19 (dated by TCRdb to about 2020). About the investigation overall: Collaborator samples came from the United States, Italy and Spain and covered acute and convalescent phases of COVID-19. Nearly every sample came with metadata listing a de-identified subject ID, COVID-19 status, age in years and sex. HLA class I and class II types, where available, came from metadata supplied by the sample provider rather than from assay-based typing. The samples were drawn from the first 160 participants of the ongoing ImmuneRACE study and from 950 to 1,500 subjects provided by 6 global collaborators. Subjects who had been exposed to COVID-19, were actively infected with it, or had recovered from it provided the deeply sampled blood TCRbeta repertoires that made up the dataset. A freely available public database, intended as a resource for researchers studying the immune response to SARS-CoV-2, is where the repertoires were released. The prospective study material was composed of cDNA or gDNA derived from T cells, B-cell-depleted T cells, or PBMCs.

CDR3 length: 13 amino acids, cysteine to phenylalanine. CDR3 DNA is the only sequence kept; it has 39 bases, read in frame from the first base. As encoded in the germline V gene, CDR1 is SGHTA while CDR2 is FQGTGA. V has 2 bases trimmed and J has 6 bases trimmed; junction bases matching no gene number 3. TCRbeta CDR3 regions were amplified from genomic DNA using the immunoSEQ Assay, a bias-controlled multiplex PCR. Per the authors' processing: Within the assay, amplification of reference gene primers was used to estimate how many nucleated cells each sample contained. To quantify the absolute abundance of each unique TCRbeta CDR3 rearrangement, sequence reads were collapsed and filtered. Productive Simpson clonality was computed per sample as the square root of Simpson's diversity index over productive rearrangements. TCRdb took over this immuneACCESS table, retaining in-frame rearrangements with V and J assigned. Such tables are incomplete; in checked studies, under half of the missing clones stem from an unresolved V gene, and the remainder is unexplained. V, J and clone size were drawn from that table, and D and trimming were deduced from the DNA. The sample has roughly 130,000 clones on record, more than 75% of them singletons. The ten largest clones represent over 3.5% of the sample.

The paper as a whole reports these results and caveats: How much clinical and demographic metadata was included differed by source and by participant, and the metadata was provided uncurated.

Collaborating institutions collected whole blood in K2EDTA tubes following their own protocols. Collaborator samples were shipped for TCRbeta analysis as frozen whole blood, isolated PBMCs, or DNA extracted from either sample type. Material: peripheral blood. This clonotype was obtained from a woman aged 55-70 years with acute or convalescent COVID-19. The chain employs TRBV7-3 and TRBJ2-7, with 8 bases aligning to TRBD1. CDR3 region: CASSLLTGGEQYF. DNA sequence: TGTGCCAGCAGCTTATTAACAGGGGGCGAGCAGTACTTC.